This paragraph reports one TCR beta chain. The target antigen is unknown. Clones were sequenced by immunoSEQ multiplex PCR, and TCRdb holds only the in-frame ones, with some missing. Among around 6,800 clones listed, 75% to 85% were seen once. The data were obtained in a study of tumor-infiltrating lymphocytes in localized non-small cell lung cancer. Study conclusions and caveats: No T-cell fraction difference was seen between IM1 and IM2 tumors.

J gave up 1 base and V 2 bases, and 7 bases lay outside the gene matches. Germline assignment: CDR1 MDHEN and CDR2 SYDVKM. The CDR3 length is 17 residues. The V gene is TRBV28, the J gene TRBJ2-2; 7 nucleotides match TRBD2. The sequencing input was uninvolved lung tissue not adjacent to the tumor. The receptor was isolated from a human donor with non-small cell lung cancer. Here the CDR3 reads CASSLRVPGGNTGELFF. CDR3 nucleotides: TGTGCCAGCAGTTTACGTGTTCCGGGGGGGAACACCGGGGAGCTGTTTTTT.